The T cell receptor (beta chain) under discussion was sequenced for a study of T cells after yellow fever vaccination. This clonotype was recorded at least ten times. The germline CDR1 and CDR2 sequences are SQVTM and ANQGSEA. Trimming took 6 bases from V and 1 from J, leaving 11 bases between them. The CDR3 runs 13 residues. TCRdb re-analysed the 5' RACE reads in MiXCR, keeping a single row per CDR3 protein. The sample carries a few hundred thousand distinct CDR3 sequences, 6.8% recorded once. Sequences were derived from PBMCs, sampled about 49 days after the first yellow fever vaccination. The TCR comes from a man aged 18 to 29 who received the YFV17D yellow fever vaccine. This chain joins TRBV29-1 and TRBJ2-3; D is uncertain. CDR3 amino acids: CSVAPPGTDTQYF. CDR3 nucleotides: TGCAGCGTCGCTCCCCCGGGCACAGATACGCAGTATTTT.